Below, 20 T cell receptor beta chains from the same sample are listed, as sequenced in a study of blood T cell repertoires in COVID-19. Method: immunoSEQ multiplex PCR; TCRdb's copy keeps in-frame clones and lacks some. The table lists 130,000 to 150,000 clones, 87% of them singletons. Sequencing was done on a sample of peripheral blood. The receptor set was obtained from a woman aged 50 to 60 with acute or convalescent COVID-19.

In regard to this clone: At one of its ends the junction is not consistent with the germline gene, which may arise from a read error. The chain is built from TRBV4-2 and TRBJ2-1; tentative D call: TRBD1 (7 bases). The CDR3 spans 14 residues. From germline, CDR1 is LGHNA and CDR2 YNFKEQ. CDR3 nucleotide sequence: TGTGCCAGCAGCCAAGATTCGACAGGGAGGAACTCGGTCTTC. It codes for CASSQDSTGRNSVF.

The V and J genes are TRBV6-1 and TRBJ1-3, with 7 positions matching TRBD1. Germline-derived CDR1 and CDR2 are MNHNS and SASEGT. This CDR3 region has 19 residues. The J segment lost 2 bases and the V segment lost 4 bases, leaving 17 bases of the junction unmatched. The DNA of the CDR3 is TGTGCCAGCAGTGGGGGGGTGGTCTACAGGGGTCGCCCTGGAAACACCATATATTTT. Translating gives CASSGGVVYRGRPGNTIYF.

The gene calls are TRBV20-1 and TRBJ1-1; 7 bases are a match to TRBD1. The CDR3 spans 14 residues. Germline-derived CDR1 and CDR2 are DFQATT and SNEGSKA (reference sequence). The trim removed 3 bases at V and 4 bases at J, leaving 8 bases unmatched. The CDR3 sequence: CSASRQGRGTEAFF. CDR3 nucleotides: TGCAGTGCTAGTCGACAGGGAAGGGGCACTGAAGCTTTCTTT.

The V gene is TRBV28, the J gene TRBJ1-1; 8 bases match TRBD1. The junction had 14 bases not matched to a gene; V was cut back by 7 bases and J by 4 bases. In germline, CDR1 is MDHEN, CDR2 SYDVKM. The CDR3 has 16 amino acids. The CDR3, as DNA: TGTGCCAGCAATCCTTCCGGGACAGGACTTTTCACTGAAGCTTTCTTT. Its translation: CASNPSGTGLFTEAFF.

V and J are TRBV7-3 and TRBJ1-1; TRBD1 aligns across 7 bases. Unmatched junction bases numbered 10, after V lost 5 bases and J lost 1 base. The CDR3 covers 16 residues. Germline assignment: CDR1 SGHTA and CDR2 FQGTGA. The CDR3 reads CASSLRQGVTNTEAFF. For the CDR3, the DNA is TGTGCCAGCAGCCTCCGACAGGGTGTGACGAACACTGAAGCTTTCTTT. The full variable domain, completed using reference TRBV7-3 and TRBJ1-1, is GAGVSQTPSNKVTEKGKYVELRCDPISGHTALYWYRQSLGQGPEFLIYFQGTGAADDSGLPNDRFFAVRPEGSVSTLKIQRTERGDSAVYLCASSLRQGVTNTEAFFGQGTRLTVV.

The chain joins TRBV24-1 to TRBJ1-2, with 8 bases aligning to TRBD1. Germline CDR1 and CDR2: KGHDR and SFDVKD. This CDR3 region has 13 residues. V dropped 5 bases and J dropped 7; count of bases not matched to a gene: 5. This CDR3 reads CATSGSGGGGYTF. CDR3 nucleotides: TGTGCCACCAGTGGATCAGGGGGCGGTGGCTACACCTTC.

V and J are TRBV18 and TRBJ2-5, with 8 bases lining up with TRBD1. Germline V gene sequence: CDR1 KGHSH, CDR2 LQKENI. Trimming at V came to 4 bases and at J to 4 bases, leaving 2 bases not matched to a gene. The CDR3 has 13 residues. The CDR3 nucleotides read TGTGCCAGCTCACGGACAGGGATAGAGACCCAGTACTTC. Protein product: CASSRTGIETQYF.

DNA for the CDR3: TGTGCCAGCGAGGACAGCAACTCTGGAAACACCATATATTTT. Protein: CASEDSNSGNTIYF. The chain is built from TRBV2 and TRBJ1-3, with TRBD1 as a possible D gene (6 bases). V lost 8 bases and J lost 0, with 11 bases in between. This CDR3 has 14 residues. Germline V gene data show CDR1 as SNHLY and CDR2 as FYNNEI.

The rearrangement links TRBV5-4 to TRBJ2-1; D ambiguous. The V gene's germline CDR1 is SGHNT and CDR2 YYREEE (reference sequence). The V and J ends lost 4 bases and 4 bases respectively, with 12 bases between them. CDR3 length equals 14 residues. The CDR3 sequence is CASSPGGLYNEQFF. CDR3 DNA sequence: TGTGCCAGCAGCCCCGGCGGTCTTTACAATGAGCAGTTCTTC.

The J gene is TRBJ2-3, the V gene TRBV3-1 (or the pseudogene TRBV3-2); D is perhaps TRBD1 (6 bases). The germline gives CDR1 LGHDT, CDR2 YNNKEL (reference sequence). Trimming left V 5 bases short and J 2 bases short, with 20 bases between. The CDR3 is 17 residues long. CDR3 nucleotides: TGTGCCAGCAGCAACTATAGGACAGCTTCACCCACAGATACGCAGTATTTT. It specifies CASSNYRTASPTDTQYF.

This chain joins TRBV7-9 and TRBJ1-1; the D is unclear. Trimming left V 8 bases short and J 7 bases short, with 11 bases between. The germline gives CDR1 SEHNR, CDR2 FQNEAQ (reference sequence). This CDR3 is built from 11 residues. The CDR3 reads CASRWEGEAFF. Written as DNA, the CDR3 is TGTGCCAGCCGTTGGGAGGGTGAAGCTTTCTTT. The complete variable domain, with remaining parts taken from reference TRBV7-9 and TRBJ1-1, reads DTGVSQNPRHKITKRGQNVTFRCDPISEHNRLYWYRQTLGQGPEFLTYFQNEAQLEKSRLLSDRFSAERPKGSFSTLEIQRTEQGDSAMYLCASRWEGEAFFGQGTRLTVV.

V is TRBV5-1 and J is TRBJ2-7; TRBD1 matches 8 bases. Germline lookup yields CDR1 SGHRS and CDR2 YFSETQ. Trimming took 5 bases from V and 5 from J; bases not matched to a gene: 6. This CDR3 is 13 amino acids long. CDR3 sequence reads: CASSRTGQNEQYF. The DNA for the CDR3 is TGCGCCAGCAGTCGGACAGGGCAAAACGAGCAGTACTTC.

In its sample, this clone was seen a few times. The genes are TRBV3-1 (or the pseudogene TRBV3-2) and TRBJ1-6; D gene ambiguous. CDR3 length: 13 amino acids. V was clipped by 0 bases and J by 7 bases, with 4 bases between them. In germline, CDR1 is LGHDT, CDR2 YNNKEL (reference sequence). CDR3 in DNA: TGTGCCAGCAGCCAAGACTTAAATTCACCCCTCCACTTT. It specifies CASSQDLNSPLHF.

This sequence joins TRBV2 and TRBJ2-2; 10 bases fit TRBD1. The germline V gene has CDR1 SNHLY and CDR2 FYNNEI. The CDR3 has 18 amino acids. V dropped 0 bases and J dropped 2; count of bases not matched to a gene: 6. CDR3 in amino acids: CASSEAADRGLNTGELFF. As DNA, the CDR3 is TGTGCCAGCAGTGAAGCGGCTGACAGGGGGCTAAACACCGGGGAGCTGTTTTTT.

The rearrangement joins TRBV19 to TRBJ2-1, with D perhaps matching TRBD1 (7 bases). The CDR3 runs to 14 residues. CDR1 and CDR2 (germline): LNHDA, SQIVND (reference sequence). V was cut by 3 bases and J by 9 bases, with 15 bases left in between. For the CDR3, the DNA is TGTGCCAGTAGTATCGCCCCCAGGGGGGCTGAGCAGTTCTTC. Protein: CASSIAPRGAEQFF.

The V call is TRBV5-1, the J call TRBJ2-6; a weak D match, TRBD1 (5 bases). Trimming stripped 0 bases from V and 4 bases from J, with 8 bases between. In germline, CDR1 is SGHRS, CDR2 YFSETQ. The CDR3 runs to 15 residues. CDR3 in amino acids: CASSLGTPGANVLTF. CDR3 sequence (DNA): TGCGCCAGCAGCTTGGGGACACCGGGGGCCAACGTCCTGACTTTC.

The V call is TRBV25-1, the J call TRBJ2-1; a possible D gene is TRBD2 (5 bases). V was trimmed by 1 base and J by 6 bases, leaving 10 bases between them. CDR1 and CDR2 (germline): MGHDK, SYGVNS. The CDR3 runs to 14 residues. Here the CDR3 reads CASSEWGEANEQFF. DNA for the CDR3: TGTGCCAGCAGTGAATGGGGAGAGGCCAATGAGCAGTTCTTC.

The CDR3 DNA reads as TGTGCCAGCAGTCCCTCACGGTCGAACACTGAAGCTTTCTTT. It specifies CASSPSRSNTEAFF. The V call is TRBV7-9, the J call TRBJ1-1; D gene ambiguous. The CDR3 is 14 residues long. Per germline, CDR1 SEHNR and CDR2 FQNEAQ (reference sequence). V gave up 6 bases and J gave up 1 base, with 12 bases separating them.

The chain recombines TRBV11-3 with TRBJ2-7; TRBD2 is a possible D gene (6 bases). The germline V and J ends were trimmed by 5 bases and 2 bases, with 10 bases remaining between them. There are 13 residues in the CDR3. Germline CDR1 and CDR2: SGHNT and YENEEA. The CDR3 region is CASSPRGTYEQYF. The CDR3 DNA sequence: TGTGCCAGCAGCCCCCGCGGGACCTACGAGCAGTACTTC.

The chain is built from TRBV24-1 and TRBJ1-2; 10 nucleotides align to TRBD1. The V gene's germline CDR1 is KGHDR and CDR2 SFDVKD. The CDR3 totals 17 residues. V trimming: 2 bases; J trimming: 2 bases; junction bases outside the gene matches: 7. CDR3: CATSDSTRTGGNYGYTF. The CDR3 bases are TGTGCCACCAGTGATTCTACCCGGACAGGGGGGAACTATGGCTACACCTTC.